Sequencing of this T cell receptor (beta chain) was carried out in a study of cytomegalovirus exposure and HLA in healthy donors. The PCR employed 60 Vbeta primers together with 13 Jbeta primers. The method was immunoSEQ multiplex PCR; TCRdb's version includes in-frame clones alone and lacks a portion of them. This table has 130,000 or so clones, roughly 80% appearing once. Germline V gives CDR1 MDHEN, CDR2 SYDVKM. The ends lost 7 bases at V and 9 bases at J; junction bases unmatched: 10. CDR3 size: 15 residues. This clone was detected only once. The sequenced sample consisted of PBMCs. The clonotype comes from a young man in good health and CMV-seronegative. V and J are TRBV28 and TRBJ1-6; 9 nucleotides line up with TRBD1. The CDR3 loop is CASTLGDRVGSPLHF. CDR3 in DNA: TGTGCCAGCACCCTTGGGGACAGGGTTGGTTCACCCCTCCACTTT.